The rows below give T cell receptor beta chains drawn from one sample of a study of early T cells in non-severe SARS-CoV-2 infection. TCRdb fed the 5' RACE reads into MiXCR, producing one record per CDR3 protein. The top ten clones hold about 9% of a sample with approximately 52,000 distinct CDR3 sequences, approximately 8% of them seen once. Specimen: whole blood. These receptors were collected from an adult who was a healthcare worker with PCR-confirmed SARS-CoV-2 infection or an uninfected control (not recorded which). Each CDR3 is given with its conserved first and last residue. The D gene is left open where the match is weak. Size values are once, few and many counts, or a class for expanded clones, and some rows have none.

J | D | V | size | DNA | CDR3
TRBJ2-7 | TRBD2 | TRBV6-5 | few | TGTGCCAGCAGTTACCGGAGCGGGAGCCCCTACGAGCAGTACTTC | CASSYRSGSPYEQYF
TRBJ2-6 | . | TRBV28 | few | TGTGCCAGCAGTTTATCGGGGTGGGCCAACGTCCTGACTTTC | CASSLSGWANVLTF
TRBJ2-5 | . | TRBV7-9 | many | TGTGCCAGCAGCCCTGGGGCGGCGGAGACCCAGTACTTC | CASSPGAAETQYF
TRBJ2-1 | TRBD1 | TRBV7-2 | . | TGTGCCAGCAGCCCCACCCCCCCGGGACAGGACAATGAGCAGTTCTTC | CASSPTPPGQDNEQFF
TRBJ2-3 | TRBD2 | TRBV30 | many | TGTGCCTGGAGTGTACGGAATAGCGGGAGTATAGATACGCAGTATTTT | CAWSVRNSGSIDTQYF
TRBJ1-1 | . | TRBV7-3 | few | TGTGCCAGCAGCTTTGATGGAACACTGAACGGTTTCTTT | CASSFDGTLNGFF
TRBJ2-5 | . | TRBV7-7 | few | TGTGCTAGCAGCTCCCGGGGAGCCCAAGAGACCCAGTACTTC | CASSSRGAQETQYF
TRBJ2-7 | TRBD2 | TRBV3-1 | few | TGTGCCAGCAGCCGGGAGGGAGGGTGGTCCTACGAGCAGTACTTC | CASSREGGWSYEQYF
TRBJ2-1 | . | TRBV11-2 | . | TGTGCCAGCAGCTTAATCATAGCAGACTACAATGAGCAGTTCTTC | CASSLIIADYNEQFF
TRBJ2-1 | TRBD1 | TRBV7-2 | . | TGTGCCAGCAGCTTGGCAGGGACAGAGTACAATGAGCAGTTCTTC | CASSLAGTEYNEQFF
TRBJ1-5 | TRBD1 | TRBV19 | many | TGTGCCAGTGGACCGGGACAGAGGCGGGAGCCCCAGCATTTT | CASGPGQRREPQHF
TRBJ2-2 | . | TRBV11-1 | few | TGTGCCAGCAGCTTCCATGGGGTGGCAGCGAACACCGGGGAGCTGTTTTTT | CASSFHGVAANTGELFF
TRBJ2-7 | . | TRBV7-2 | many | TGTGCCAGCAGCTTAATCTTACAGTACGAGCAGTACTTC | CASSLILQYEQYF
TRBJ1-5 | TRBD1 | TRBV7-9 | many | TGTGCCAGCAGCCTAGGACAGGATAGCAATCAGCCCCAGCATTTT | CASSLGQDSNQPQHF
TRBJ2-7 | . | TRBV28 | few | TGTGCCAGCAGTTTCAGTCTTCGAGACTACGAGCAGTACTTC | CASSFSLRDYEQYF
TRBJ2-5 | . | TRBV6-5 | . | TGTGCCAGCAGCGTCCAACGGAATCGGGAGACCCAGTACTTC | CASSVQRNRETQYF
TRBJ1-2 | . | TRBV7-2 | few | TGTGCCAGCAGCTCCCGGGACCCCATTCCCTATGGCTACACCTTC | CASSSRDPIPYGYTF
TRBJ2-7 | TRBD1 | TRBV7-2 | few | TGTGCCAGCAGCTCCCACGGGACAGCCCCCTACGAGCAGTACTTC | CASSSHGTAPYEQYF
TRBJ2-5 | TRBD2 | TRBV28 | . | TGTGCCAGCAGTAGTAGCGGGGTGAGGCAAGAGACCCGGTACTTC | CASSSSGVRQETRYF
TRBJ1-5 | . | TRBV19 | many | TGTGCCAGTAGTATCCTTCCGGGGAGCAATCAGCCCCAGCATTTT | CASSILPGSNQPQHF
TRBJ2-1 | TRBD2 | TRBV6-5 | . | TGTGCCAGCAGTGCCCTAGCGGGCTCCTACAATGAGCAGTTCTTC | CASSALAGSYNEQFF
TRBJ2-5 | TRBD1 | TRBV25-1 | few | TGTGCCAGCAGTCAACCGGGACAGATGCAAGAGACCCAGTACTTC | CASSQPGQMQETQYF
TRBJ1-2 | . | TRBV5-5 | . | TGTGCCAGCAGCTTGACAGGGAACGGCTACACCTTC | CASSLTGNGYTF
TRBJ1-1 | . | TRBV12-3/TRBV12-4 | . | TGTGCCAGCTCCTTGAATGGGGAGTACACTGAAGCTTTCTTT | CASSLNGEYTEAFF
TRBJ1-1 | . | TRBV3-1 | . | TGTGCCATCAGAAGGGTTTCGGGTGAAGCTTTCTTT | CAIRRVSGEAFF
TRBJ2-2 | TRBD2 | TRBV4-3 | . | TGCGCCAGCAGCCAAAGGGAGGGGACCGGGGAGCTGTTTTTT | CASSQREGTGELFF
TRBJ1-1 | . | TRBV18 | few | TGTGCCAGCTCATCGACGGTCGGGGTGAAGGCTGAAGCTTTCTTT | CASSSTVGVKAEAFF
TRBJ2-5 | . | TRBV20-1 | . | TGCAGTGCCAGGGATTCGGGGCGGCGCCAAGAGACCCAGTACTTC | CSARDSGRRQETQYF
TRBJ2-3 | . | TRBV7-8 | . | TGTGCCAGCAGCTTAATACAGGGCGCAGATACGCAGTATTTT | CASSLIQGADTQYF